This TCR beta chain stems from a study of blood T cell repertoires in COVID-19. Overall study: Material from acute and convalescent COVID-19 was sourced from the United States, Italy and Spain. Sources were T cells, B-cell-depleted T cells, or PBMCs; the material itself was cDNA or gDNA.

Germline lookup yields CDR1 KGHSH and CDR2 LQKENI. V shed 3 bases, J shed 4 bases, and the junction held 11 bases outside the gene matches. This CDR3 contains 17 residues. Original processing notes: Quantification of nucleated cells was approximated via reference gene primer amplification. Only in-frame clones appear in the TCRdb table, and some are missing; sequencing was by immunoSEQ multiplex PCR. The V and J calls and clone size are taken from that table; D and trimming were inferred from the DNA. The sample gives under 200,000 clones, 80% to 85% of which show up once; less than 3% is in the top ten.

The sequenced sample consisted of peripheral blood. The genes are TRBV18 and TRBJ2-2; 7 bases agree with TRBD1. This sequence originates from a human donor with acute or convalescent COVID-19. The donor label of this sample is uncertain. Here the CDR3 reads CASSPSVGTVITGELFF. The CDR3 DNA reads TGTGCCAGCTCACCGTCCGTTGGGACAGTTATCACCGGGGAGCTGTTTTTT.